This T cell receptor (beta chain) is from a study of blood T cells in healthy people across ages. Study findings and constraints: CMV status of donors was unknown, possibly confounding expanded clonotype changes. As naive T cell percentage varied, TCR beta diversity correlated strongly with it.

Of note for this clonotype: No antigen is known for it.

Then a second PCR, running roughly 6 to 11 cycles, was carried out with a sample-barcoded 5' primer and a J-beta primer mix. MiXCR was run by TCRdb on the 5' RACE reads, yielding one entry per CDR3 protein. The table has some 370,000 distinct CDR3 sequences, 50% to 60% seen once. The germline CDR1 and CDR2 sequences are MNHNS and SASEGT. This CDR3 has 14 amino acids. The V gene lost 9 bases and the J gene lost 2 bases, with 14 bases spanning the gap. Peripheral blood from each donor was collected in a volume of approximately 9.5 milliliters. The receptor was derived from a man between 60 and 75 years old in good health. The sample consisted of blood. The gene calls are TRBV6-1 and TRBJ2-1; either TRBD1 or TRBD2 may supply D (7 bases each). The CDR3 protein is CASSGGAAYNEQFF. CDR3 nucleotides: TGTGCCAGTTCAGGGGGGGCCGCCTACAATGAGCAGTTCTTC.